The TCR beta chain described here comes from a study of T cell changes during pregnancy in multiple sclerosis. Germline assignment: CDR1 SGDLS and CDR2 YYNGEE. The CDR3 sequence is 15 residues long. The V gene lost 3 bases and the J gene lost 1 base, with 8 bases spanning the gap. Measured with immunoSEQ multiplex PCR; TCRdb has only the in-frame clones, and not every one. The sample comprises 60,000 or so clones, under 95% of which are singletons, and almost 0.5% rests with the top ten. The V and J genes are TRBV9 and TRBJ2-6, with TRBD1 as a possible D gene (6 bases). This TCR came from a female donor in good health, enrolled as a control in a pregnancy study. The sample in question was CD4+ T cells from peripheral blood mononuclear cells, obtained after pregnancy. CDR3 bases: TGTGCCAGCAGCGGACAGGCGTCTGGGGCCAACGTCCTGACTTTC. This encodes CASSGQASGANVLTF.